The entry that follows covers one T cell receptor (beta chain) sequence. This clonotype is large (0.1 to 1%) as judged by frequency; no count is noted. It has no known antigen specificity. Reads for this sample came from an Illumina HiSeq 2500. For construction of sequencing libraries, the recombined TCRbeta locus was amplified according to a previously published PCR protocol. The source study handled its data this way. Reads whose average quality score was below 30 were removed, and the reads that remained were processed with IMSEQ. Each clonotype was defined by the combination of Vbeta gene, Jbeta gene and CDR3 amino acid sequence. The Morisita-Horn index, computed on the top 100 expanded clones, was used to quantify repertoire overlap between populations. Renyi diversity profiles, calculated on the top 100 expanded clones, were used to assess clonal diversity. TCRdb reprocessed the reads and provides one entry for every CDR3 protein sequence; no DNA is given. TCRdb, rather than the study authors, made the V and J calls. The table for this sample records under 45 distinct CDR3 sequences.

The germline V gene (reference sequence) supplies CDR1 SEHNR and CDR2 FQNEAQ. The CDR3, cysteine through phenylalanine, is 12 amino acids long. No DNA is given. These data belong to a study of GPR56 and killer-like receptors on CD4 memory cells (dated by TCRdb to 2018 to 2020). With regard to the full study: The study proposed that progressive acquisition of KLRB1, KLRG1, GPR56 and then KLRF1 marks human CD4+ memory T-cell differentiation and cytokine production potential. The healthy blood donors were described in the study as age-matched to the liver disease patients, whose median age was approximately 70 years. Here is what the overall study found, with its caveats: Clonal frequency was low in the marker-negative population and rose progressively along the proposed pathway, while TCRbeta diversity fell correspondingly. Overlap of TCR repertoires was especially pronounced between late populations 4 and 5, and partly extended to population 3. Rather than full repertoires, the diversity and similarity analyses used only the 100 most expanded clones in each population. The clones that dominated late populations 4 and 5 were also present in early populations 1 and 2, and the authors interpreted this finding as evidence for linear differentiation.

Five KLR/GPR56-defined CD4+ populations were enriched by fluorescence-activated cell sorting before TCRbeta sequencing. TCRbeta repertoires of five CD4+ T-cell subsets defined by KLRB1, KLRG1, GPR56 and KLRF1 expression were sequenced to test a linear memory differentiation pathway. TCR-sequenced cells came from peripheral blood of healthy control individuals, reported as five donors in the TCRbeta analysis figure. The researchers collected heparinized peripheral blood and processed every sample within one hour of retrieval. To isolate peripheral blood mononuclear cells, blood was diluted 1:2 in PBS and put through Biocoll density gradient centrifugation at room temperature. Before flow sorting, CD4+ T cells were magnetically enriched from freshly isolated PBMCs using anti-CD4 MicroBeads. A BD FACSAria II was used to sort CD4+ T cells, enriched from the PBMCs of healthy donors, according to marker expression. For surface staining, the researchers used Miltenyi Biotec antibodies: anti-KLRB1 clone 191B8, anti-KLRF1 clone 4A4.D10 and anti-KLRG1 clone REA261.

Sequenced sample: memory CD4+ T cells from blood. This sequence was found in a human donor in good health. This sequence uses TRBV7-9 and TRBJ2-3. CDR3 sequence: CASSPLADTQYF.